Each of the 32 T cell receptor beta chains below was sequenced from the same sample in a study of T cells after yellow fever vaccination. TCRdb called the 5' RACE reads again in MiXCR, with one record for every CDR3 protein. The sample carries around 30,000 distinct CDR3 sequences, over 9.5% recorded once. Sequencing was performed on PBMCs, either bulk or a sorted T-cell subset (CD4+, CD8+, memory, or dextramer-sorted; not recorded which), taken around 16 days after the first yellow fever vaccination. The source is a man younger than 30 who received the YFV17D yellow fever vaccine.

About this clonotype: A read error may explain this, as a much larger clone is one base away. V and J are TRBV18 and TRBJ1-3; a possible D gene is TRBD1 (6 bases). Germline V gene data show CDR1 as KGHSH and CDR2 as LQKENI. This CDR3 is 15 amino acids long. CDR3 bases: TGTTCCAGCTCTCCACAGGGCTACTCTGGAAACACCATATATTTT. Its translation: CSSSPQGYSGNTIYF.

This clonotype was observed a handful of times. The chain recombines TRBV7-3 with TRBJ1-6; 7 bases map to TRBD1. Per the germline V gene, CDR1 is SGHTA and CDR2 is FQGTGA. V dropped 2 bases and J dropped 7; count of bases not matched to a gene: 2. The CDR3 sequence is 14 residues long. DNA of the CDR3: TGTGCCAGCAGCTTAGGGACAGAAAATTCACCCCTCCACTTT. Its protein is CASSLGTENSPLHF.

About this clonotype: A read error may be the cause here, since a much bigger clone is one base away. The V gene is TRBV6-6, the J gene TRBJ2-1, with D unclear. The CDR3 loop spans 12 amino acids. The V end lost 6 bases, the J end lost 8 bases, and 11 bases lay between the germline ends. Germline lookup yields CDR1 MNHNY and CDR2 SVGAGI (reference sequence). The CDR3 region has the DNA TGTGCCAGCAGGGTGGGCCGGGATGAGCAGTTCTTC. It yields the protein CASRVGRDEQFF.

A remark on this clonotype: A read error is possible here, since a much larger clone lies one base away. V gene TRBV20-1 combines with J gene TRBJ1-1; no firm D call. The germline V gene encodes CDR1 DFQATT and CDR2 SNEGSKA (reference sequence). The CDR3 consists of 14 residues. Trimming stripped 3 bases from V and 4 bases from J, with 15 bases between. The CDR3 spells CSASDGFMITEAFF. The CDR3 coding sequence is TGCAGTGCTAGTGACGGATTCATGATCACTGAAGCTTTCTTT.

This clonotype came up many times. CDR3 amino acids: CASSRQRELPQHF. DNA for the CDR3: TGTGCCAGCAGCAGACAGAGGGAACTGCCCCAGCATTTT. V and J are TRBV7-2 and TRBJ1-5; possible D gene TRBD1, 5 bases. Germline V gives CDR1 SGHTA, CDR2 FQGNSA. The CDR3 sequence is 13 residues long. Trimming pared 5 bases from V and 9 bases from J, leaving 14 bases between.

For this clonotype: This may be a read error: a much more frequent sequence differs by one nucleotide. This chain uses TRBV5-1 with TRBJ2-3; D uncertain. The CDR3 covers 14 residues. Trimming cost V 3 bases and J 2 bases, with 10 bases left between them. Germline V lookup: CDR1 SGHRS, CDR2 YFSETQ. CDR3 in DNA: TGCGCCAGCAGCTCGGACCCGTACACAGATACGCAGTATTTT. Amino acid sequence: CASSSDPYTDTQYF.

This clonotype was detected ten times or more. The chain has TRBV5-1 and TRBJ2-1; tentatively, D is TRBD1 (6 bases). Germline V gives CDR1 SGHRS, CDR2 YFSETQ. V was pared by 2 bases and J by 4 bases, with 16 bases between. The CDR3 totals 16 residues. CDR3 protein: CASSLTGSPTYNEQFF. The CDR3 DNA follows: TGCGCCAGCAGCTTAACAGGGAGTCCTACATACAATGAGCAGTTCTTC.

This clonotype was found many times. The chain couples TRBV5-6 to TRBJ1-6; D is uncertain. The V end lost 0 bases, the J end lost 13 bases, and 8 bases lay between the germline ends. CDR1 and CDR2 from the germline V gene are SGHDT and YYEEEE. CDR3 size: 12 residues. This CDR3 is CASSLGIGPLHF. The CDR3 bases are TGTGCCAGCAGCTTGGGTATCGGGCCCCTCCACTTT.

This clonotype was observed many times. This chain connects TRBV5-1 to TRBJ2-1, with a possible D match to TRBD1 (5 bases). Trimming took off 2 bases at V and 6 bases at J, with 21 bases between the two ends. There are 17 residues in the CDR3. Germline V gene data show CDR1 as SGHRS and CDR2 as YFSETQ. CDR3 sequence reads: CASSFALDIRASNEQFF. The CDR3 region has the DNA TGCGCCAGCAGCTTCGCCTTGGACATTAGAGCTAGCAATGAGCAGTTCTTC.

This clonotype was counted ten times or more. This sequence joins TRBV25-1 and TRBJ2-7, with a weak D call TRBD1 (6 bases). Trimming left V 11 bases short and J 1 base short, with 15 bases between. Germline CDR1 and CDR2: MGHDK and SYGVNS. The CDR3 runs 13 residues. The CDR3: CAGERDISYEQYF. CDR3 in DNA: TGTGCCGGAGAAAGGGACATATCCTACGAGCAGTACTTC.

This clonotype was found many times. The chain uses TRBV6-2 or TRBV6-3 and TRBJ2-1, with TRBD1 matching 10 bases. V lost 2 bases to trimming and J lost 10 bases; unmatched junction nucleotides: 11. The CDR3 sequence is 16 residues long. Germline CDR1 reads MNHEY; CDR2 reads SVGEGT. CDR3 amino acids: CASSYLGQGPRGEQFF. The CDR3 DNA reads TGTGCCAGCAGTTACCTGGGACAGGGGCCCCGAGGGGAGCAGTTCTTC.

The genes are TRBV12-5 and TRBJ2-3; 7 nucleotides match TRBD1. The CDR3 extends over 15 amino acids. Germline-derived CDR1 and CDR2 are LGHNT and FRNRAP. The CDR3 loop is CASCHRTGSTDTQYF. The CDR3 region has the DNA TGTGCCTCCTGCCACCGGACAGGCAGCACAGATACGCAGTATTTT.

This clonotype was recorded at least ten times. The V gene is TRBV4-2, the J gene TRBJ1-2; D is ambiguous. Between the trimmed V and J ends, which lost 7 bases and 0 bases, there was a span of 9 bases. The V gene's germline CDR1 is LGHNA and CDR2 YNFKEQ. The CDR3 runs 13 residues. The CDR3 loop is CASTTPSNYGYTF. Here the CDR3 DNA reads TGTGCCAGCACCACCCCTTCTAACTATGGCTACACCTTC.

This clonotype is medium-sized by share. This chain connects TRBV2 to TRBJ2-7, with 12 bases identical to TRBD1. The junction had 7 bases not matched to a gene; V was cut back by 9 bases and J by 7 bases. The CDR3 consists of 13 residues. Germline loops: CDR1 SNHLY, CDR2 FYNNEI. CDR3 DNA: TGTGCCAGTTCCGGGACAGGGGGCGGGGAGCAGTACTTC. The encoded protein is CASSGTGGGEQYF.

This clonotype came up many times. This sequence joins TRBV5-8 and TRBJ1-4; TRBD1 agrees at 8 bases. The germline CDR1 and CDR2 sequences are SGHTS and YDEGEE. The J segment lost 8 bases and the V segment lost 0 bases, leaving 3 bases of the junction unmatched. This CDR3 contains 14 residues. CDR3 bases: TGTGCCAGCAGCTTGGCGGCAGGGGGCGAAAAACTGTTTTTT. It specifies CASSLAAGGEKLFF.

At least ten counts were recorded for this clonotype. The gene calls are TRBV5-1 and TRBJ1-1; TRBD1 agrees at 7 bases. Germline V gene sequence: CDR1 SGHRS, CDR2 YFSETQ. This CDR3 contains 13 residues. V lost 1 base to trimming and J lost 4 bases; unmatched junction nucleotides: 1. CDR3 in DNA: TGCGCCAGCAGCTTGCAGGGGGGCACTGAAGCTTTCTTT. It encodes CASSLQGGTEAFF.

This clonotype was detected many times. The CDR3 loop is CAISEGQTSSYNEQFF. The CDR3 coding sequence is TGTGCCATCAGTGAGGGACAGACAAGCTCCTACAATGAGCAGTTCTTC. The chain combines TRBV10-3 with TRBJ2-1; tentatively, D is TRBD1 (6 bases). In germline, CDR1 is ENHRY, CDR2 SYGVKD. This CDR3 spans 16 amino acids. V dropped 2 bases and J dropped 0 bases, with 11 bases sitting between them.

The sample holds many counts of this clonotype. This chain links TRBV2 with TRBJ2-2, with 8 bases aligning to TRBD1. V lost 6 bases to trimming and J lost 0 bases; unmatched junction nucleotides: 3. The CDR3 runs to 15 residues. Per germline, CDR1 SNHLY and CDR2 FYNNEI. The CDR3 region has the DNA TGTGCCAGCAGCAGGACAGGGACGAACACCGGGGAGCTGTTTTTT. It translates to CASSRTGTNTGELFF.

This clonotype was seen many times. The chain couples TRBV7-9 to TRBJ1-5; D not resolved. Germline CDR1 and CDR2: SEHNR and FQNEAQ (reference sequence). Deletions cut 3 bases from V and 4 bases from J, with 13 bases between. The CDR3 covers 15 residues. For the CDR3, the DNA is TGTGCCAGCAGCTTTGGACTGGGAGCAAATCAGCCCCAGCATTTT. Its protein is CASSFGLGANQPQHF.

The chain carries TRBV3-1 and TRBJ1-1; the match to TRBD1 covers 8 bases. Germline V gives CDR1 LGHDT, CDR2 YNNKEL (reference sequence). V was clipped by 10 bases and J by 6 bases; unmatched bases: 16. The CDR3 length is 15 residues. CDR3 nucleotide sequence: TGTGCCACCACCCAAGGGGACAGGCGGACCGCTGAAGCTTTCTTT. Protein: CATTQGDRRTAEAFF.

This clonotype occurred many times. The chain uses TRBV20-1 and TRBJ2-7; D unclear. Germline V lookup: CDR1 DFQATT, CDR2 SNEGSKA (reference sequence). This CDR3 spans 14 amino acids. V lost 2 bases to trimming and J lost 3 bases, with 14 bases between them. The CDR3 here is CSARSSPGLYEQYF. The CDR3 coding sequence is TGCAGTGCTAGATCCAGCCCCGGGCTCTACGAGCAGTACTTC.

About this clonotype itself: A much larger clone differs by one base, so this may be a read error. Here the CDR3 DNA reads TGCAGTGCCCCGACAGGGAGTTATTGCTACACCTTC. This encodes CSAPTGSYCYTF. The chain carries TRBV20-1 and TRBJ1-2; 7 positions agree with TRBD1. The CDR3 spans 12 residues. Germline V gene data show CDR1 as DFQATT and CDR2 as SNEGSKA (reference sequence). V dropped 6 bases and J dropped 9; count of bases not matched to a gene: 10.

This clonotype was seen many times. The chain carries TRBV4-2 and TRBJ1-2; D uncertain. Germline CDR1 is LGHNA and CDR2 is YNFKEQ. V dropped 1 base and J dropped 0 bases, with 18 bases sitting between them. The CDR3 totals 18 residues. This CDR3 is CASSQGLAQEPSNYGYTF. The CDR3 coding sequence is TGTGCCAGCAGCCAAGGGTTGGCGCAGGAACCTTCTAACTATGGCTACACCTTC.

The table lists this clonotype with many counts. V usage is TRBV20-1 and J usage is TRBJ1-4; 9 bases are shared with TRBD1. CDR1 is DFQATT and CDR2 is SNEGSKA in the germline V gene (reference sequence). This CDR3 spans 12 amino acids. The V segment lost 5 bases and the J segment 7 bases; nucleotides outside the gene matches: 2. CDR3 DNA: TGCAGTGCTGTGGACAGGGGTGAAAAACTGTTTTTT. Translated, it gives CSAVDRGEKLFF.

Here the CDR3 reads CATSRGFNRRNTEAFF. CDR3 nucleotide sequence: TGTGCCACCAGCAGAGGGTTTAACAGGAGGAACACTGAAGCTTTCTTT. This chain connects TRBV15 to TRBJ1-1, with a tentative D call TRBD1 (5 bases). Germline-derived CDR1 and CDR2 are LNHNV and YYDKDF (reference sequence). CDR3 length: 16 residues. Trimming cost V 1 base and J 1 base, with 13 bases left between them.

There are many counts of this clonotype. The rearrangement links TRBV10-3 to TRBJ1-5, with a weak D call TRBD1 (5 bases). CDR1 is ENHRY, CDR2 SYGVKD, per germline. This CDR3 comprises 15 residues. Trimming took 7 bases from V and 4 from J, leaving 17 bases between them. The CDR3 protein is CAIKKDGQHNQPQHF. DNA of the CDR3: TGTGCCATCAAAAAGGACGGACAACATAATCAGCCCCAGCATTTT.

This clonotype was picked up many times. CDR3 nucleotide sequence: TGTGCCAGCAGCTTAGCGAATCGGTACACTGAAGCTTTCTTT. This encodes CASSLANRYTEAFF. The gene calls are TRBV7-9 and TRBJ1-1, with D unclear. The length of the CDR3 is 14 residues. Looked up from germline, CDR1 is SEHNR and CDR2 is FQNEAQ (reference sequence). V lost 0 bases, J lost 3 bases, and 8 bases lay in between.

The table lists this clonotype with many counts. V is TRBV12-3 or TRBV12-4 and J is TRBJ2-5; the D is unclear. This CDR3 is 14 amino acids long. The V end was cut by 2 bases, the J end by 7 bases, with 14 bases between. CDR3 in amino acids: CASSLSGSRGTQYF. Written as DNA, the CDR3 is TGTGCCAGCAGTTTATCCGGGTCTCGAGGGACCCAGTACTTC.

This clonotype was recorded many times. The chain is built from TRBV4-1 and TRBJ1-1; D perhaps matches TRBD1 (5 bases). V was clipped by 0 bases and J by 4 bases, with 12 bases between them. The CDR3 is 15 amino acids. Per germline, CDR1 MGHRA and CDR2 YSYEKL. The CDR3 DNA reads as TGCGCCAGCAGCCAAGAGGGGACCTTGGGCACTGAAGCTTTCTTT. Protein: CASSQEGTLGTEAFF.

This clonotype was counted many times. This chain links TRBV7-6 with TRBJ2-1; D is tentatively TRBD1 or TRBD2 (5 bases each). From germline, CDR1 is SGHVS and CDR2 FNYEAQ. The V end lost 4 bases, the J end lost 6 bases, and 16 bases lay between the germline ends. This CDR3 is built from 15 residues. In DNA, the CDR3 is TGTGCCAGCAGCTCACCAGGGTCGGGGAGCAATGAGCAGTTCTTC. This encodes CASSSPGSGSNEQFF.

This clonotype was recorded at least ten times. The rearrangement uses TRBV29-1 and TRBJ1-2; D is undetermined. The CDR3 spans 11 residues. V was cut by 2 bases and J by 4 bases, with 5 bases left in between. Germline loops: CDR1 SQVTM, CDR2 ANQGSEA. The CDR3 region is CSVELGYGYTF. CDR3 nucleotide sequence: TGCAGCGTTGAACTAGGCTATGGCTACACCTTC.

There are many counts of this clonotype. V usage is TRBV19 and J usage is TRBJ1-5, with D hard to call. V gave up 7 bases and J gave up 0 bases, with 13 bases separating them. Germline CDR1 LNHDA, CDR2 SQIVND (reference sequence). This CDR3 comprises 15 residues. The CDR3 sequence is CASKESPVSNQPQHF. DNA for the CDR3: TGTGCCAGTAAGGAGTCGCCTGTTAGCAATCAGCCCCAGCATTTT.